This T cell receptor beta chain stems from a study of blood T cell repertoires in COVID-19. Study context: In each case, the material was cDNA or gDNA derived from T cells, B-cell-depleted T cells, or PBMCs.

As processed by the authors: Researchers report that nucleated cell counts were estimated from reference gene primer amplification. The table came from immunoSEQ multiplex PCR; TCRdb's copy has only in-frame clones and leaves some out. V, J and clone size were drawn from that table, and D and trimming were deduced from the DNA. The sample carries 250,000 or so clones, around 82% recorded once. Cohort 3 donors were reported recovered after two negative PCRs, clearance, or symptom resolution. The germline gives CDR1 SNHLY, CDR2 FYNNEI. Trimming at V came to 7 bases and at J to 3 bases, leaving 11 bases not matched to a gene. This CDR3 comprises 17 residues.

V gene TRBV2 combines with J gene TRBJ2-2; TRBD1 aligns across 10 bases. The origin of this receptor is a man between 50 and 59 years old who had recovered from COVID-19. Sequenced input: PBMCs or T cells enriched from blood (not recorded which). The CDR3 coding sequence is TGTGCCAGCACCTTTCTAGGGGGACAGGGGTACACCGGGGAGCTGTTTTTT. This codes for CASTFLGGQGYTGELFF.